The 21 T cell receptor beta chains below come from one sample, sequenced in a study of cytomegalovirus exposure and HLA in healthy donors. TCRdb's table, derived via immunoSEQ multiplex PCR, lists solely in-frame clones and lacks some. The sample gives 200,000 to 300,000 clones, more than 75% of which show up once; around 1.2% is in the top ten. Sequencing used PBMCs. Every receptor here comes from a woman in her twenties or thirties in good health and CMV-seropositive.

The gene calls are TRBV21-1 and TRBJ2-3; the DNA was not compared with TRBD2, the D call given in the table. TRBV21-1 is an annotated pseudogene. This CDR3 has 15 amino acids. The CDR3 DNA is TGTGCCAGCAGCAATTCCTCTCCGGGCACAGATACGCAGTATTTT. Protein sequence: CASSNSSPGTDTQYF.

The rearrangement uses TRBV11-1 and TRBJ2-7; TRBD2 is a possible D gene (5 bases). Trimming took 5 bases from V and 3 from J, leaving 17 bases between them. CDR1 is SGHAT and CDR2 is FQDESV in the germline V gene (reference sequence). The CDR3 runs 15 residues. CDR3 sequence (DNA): TGTGCCAGCAGCCGACTACCCGCCGGTTTCTACGAGCAGTACTTC. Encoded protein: CASSRLPAGFYEQYF. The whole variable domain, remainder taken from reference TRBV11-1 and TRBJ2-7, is EAEVAQSPRYKITEKSQAVAFWCDPISGHATLYWYRQILGQGPELLVQFQDESVVDDSQLPKDRFSAERLKGVDSTLKIQPAELGDSAMYLCASSRLPAGFYEQYFGPGTRLTVT.

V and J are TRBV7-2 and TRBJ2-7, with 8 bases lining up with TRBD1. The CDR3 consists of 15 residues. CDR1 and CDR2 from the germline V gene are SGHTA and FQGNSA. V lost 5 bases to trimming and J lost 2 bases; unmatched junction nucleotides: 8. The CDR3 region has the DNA TGTGCCAGCAGCCTTCGGACAGGGACACCCTACGAGCAGTACTTC. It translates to CASSLRTGTPYEQYF.

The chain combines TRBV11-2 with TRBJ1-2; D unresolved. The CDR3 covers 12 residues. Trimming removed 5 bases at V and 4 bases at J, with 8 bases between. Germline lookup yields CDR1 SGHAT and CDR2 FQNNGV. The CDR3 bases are TGTGCCAGCAGCCCCGTCGGCTATGGCTACACCTTC. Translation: CASSPVGYGYTF.

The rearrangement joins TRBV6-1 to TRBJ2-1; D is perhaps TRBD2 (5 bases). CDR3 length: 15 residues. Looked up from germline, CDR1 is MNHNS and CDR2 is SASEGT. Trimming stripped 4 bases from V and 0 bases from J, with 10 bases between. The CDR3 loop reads CASSASGSSYNEQFF. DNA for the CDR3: TGTGCCAGCAGTGCTTCGGGGAGCTCCTACAATGAGCAGTTCTTC.

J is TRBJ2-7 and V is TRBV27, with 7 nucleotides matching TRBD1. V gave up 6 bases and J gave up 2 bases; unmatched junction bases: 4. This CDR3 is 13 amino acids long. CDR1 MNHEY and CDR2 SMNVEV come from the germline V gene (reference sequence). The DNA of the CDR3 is TGTGCCAGCAGAGACAGGGCCACCTACGAGCAGTACTTC. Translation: CASRDRATYEQYF.

For the CDR3, the DNA is TGTGCCAGCAGCCGGAGGGGGGGGGCGGCCGGGGACACAGATACGCAGTATTTT. This translates into CASSRRGGAAGDTDTQYF. The gene calls are TRBV4-2 and TRBJ2-3, with D perhaps TRBD2 (7 bases). Germline V gene sequence: CDR1 LGHNA, CDR2 YNFKEQ. V shed 4 bases and J shed 2 bases, with 22 bases lying between them. This CDR3 region has 18 residues.

CDR3 region: CASSHRTSGMSNTQYF. For the CDR3, the DNA is TGTGCCAGCAGCCACCGGACTAGCGGGATGAGTAATACGCAGTATTTT. The rearrangement joins TRBV7-2 to TRBJ2-3, with 12 nucleotides matching TRBD2. Unmatched junction bases numbered 10, after V lost 5 bases and J lost 7 bases. The CDR3 sequence is 16 residues long. The germline V gene has CDR1 SGHTA and CDR2 FQGNSA.

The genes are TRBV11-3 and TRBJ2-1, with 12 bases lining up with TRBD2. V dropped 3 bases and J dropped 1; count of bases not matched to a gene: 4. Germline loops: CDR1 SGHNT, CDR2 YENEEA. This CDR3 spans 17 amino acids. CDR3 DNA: TGTGCCAGCAGCTTGACTAGCGGGAGCTGGTCCTACAATGAGCAGTTCTTC. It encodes CASSLTSGSWSYNEQFF.

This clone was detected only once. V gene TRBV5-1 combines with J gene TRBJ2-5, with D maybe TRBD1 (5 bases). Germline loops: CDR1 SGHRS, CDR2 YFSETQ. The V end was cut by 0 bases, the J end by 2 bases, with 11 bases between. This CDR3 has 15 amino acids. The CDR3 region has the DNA TGCGCCAGCAGCTTGGAACAAGCAGGGCAAGAGACCCAGTACTTC. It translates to CASSLEQAGQETQYF.

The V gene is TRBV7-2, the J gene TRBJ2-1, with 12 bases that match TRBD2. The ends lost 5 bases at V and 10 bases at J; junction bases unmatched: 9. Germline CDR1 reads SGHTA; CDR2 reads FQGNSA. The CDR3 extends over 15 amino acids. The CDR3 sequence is CASSPRTSGNVEQFF. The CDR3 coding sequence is TGTGCCAGCAGCCCGAGGACTAGCGGGAACGTAGAGCAGTTCTTC.

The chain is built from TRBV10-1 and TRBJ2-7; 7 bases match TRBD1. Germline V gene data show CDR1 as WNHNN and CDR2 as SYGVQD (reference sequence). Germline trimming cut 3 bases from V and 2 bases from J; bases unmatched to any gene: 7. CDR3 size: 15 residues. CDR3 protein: CASSDKGAPPYEQYF. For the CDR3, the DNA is TGCGCCAGCAGTGATAAGGGGGCCCCCCCCTACGAGCAGTACTTC.

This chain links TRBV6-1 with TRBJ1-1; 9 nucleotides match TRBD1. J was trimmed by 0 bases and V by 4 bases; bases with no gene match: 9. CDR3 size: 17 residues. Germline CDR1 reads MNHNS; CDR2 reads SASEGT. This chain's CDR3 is CASSAGQGFFMNTEAFF. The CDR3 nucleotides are TGTGCCAGCAGTGCGGGACAGGGATTTTTCATGAACACTGAAGCTTTCTTT.

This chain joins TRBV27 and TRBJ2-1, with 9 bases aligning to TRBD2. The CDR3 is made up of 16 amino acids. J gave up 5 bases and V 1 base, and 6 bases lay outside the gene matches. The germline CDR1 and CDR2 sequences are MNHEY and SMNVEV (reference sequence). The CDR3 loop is CASSLFPAGGHNEQFF. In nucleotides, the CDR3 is TGTGCCAGCAGTTTATTCCCAGCGGGAGGCCACAATGAGCAGTTCTTC.

The DNA of the CDR3 is TGTGCCAGCAGCTTAGGGTCCCAGCGGGAGCATGGTGAGCAGTACTTC. The encoded protein is CASSLGSQREHGEQYF. The chain employs TRBV11-2 and TRBJ2-7; 8 nucleotides match TRBD2. The length of the CDR3 is 16 residues. V lost 1 base, J lost 7 bases, and 12 bases stayed unmatched. CDR1 SGHAT and CDR2 FQNNGV come from the germline V gene.

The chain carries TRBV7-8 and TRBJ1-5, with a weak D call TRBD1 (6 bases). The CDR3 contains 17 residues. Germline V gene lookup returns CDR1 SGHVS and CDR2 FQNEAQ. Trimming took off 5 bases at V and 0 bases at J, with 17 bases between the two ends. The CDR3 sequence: CASSRQSGANSNQPQHF. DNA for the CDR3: TGTGCCAGCAGCCGACAGTCAGGGGCTAATAGCAATCAGCCCCAGCATTTT.

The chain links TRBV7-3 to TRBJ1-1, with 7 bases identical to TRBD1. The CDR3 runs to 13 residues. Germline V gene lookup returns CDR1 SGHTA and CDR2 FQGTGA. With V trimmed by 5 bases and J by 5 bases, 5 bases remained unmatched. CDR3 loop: CASSRQGWTEAFF. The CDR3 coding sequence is TGTGCCAGCAGCCGACAGGGTTGGACTGAAGCTTTCTTT. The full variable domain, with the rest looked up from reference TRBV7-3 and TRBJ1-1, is GAGVSQTPSNKVTEKGKYVELRCDPISGHTALYWYRQSLGQGPEFLIYFQGTGAADDSGLPNDRFFAVRPEGSVSTLKIQRTERGDSAVYLCASSRQGWTEAFFGQGTRLTVV.

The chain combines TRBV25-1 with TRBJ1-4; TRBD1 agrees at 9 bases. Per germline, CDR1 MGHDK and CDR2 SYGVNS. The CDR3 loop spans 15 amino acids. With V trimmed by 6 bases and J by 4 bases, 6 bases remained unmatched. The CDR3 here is CASRTPGQGNEKLFF. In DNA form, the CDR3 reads TGTGCCAGCAGGACCCCGGGACAGGGTAATGAAAAACTGTTTTTT.

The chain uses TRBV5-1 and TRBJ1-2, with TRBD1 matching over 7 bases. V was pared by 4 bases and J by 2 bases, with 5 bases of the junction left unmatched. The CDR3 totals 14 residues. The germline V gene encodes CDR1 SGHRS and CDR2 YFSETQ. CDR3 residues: CASSPGTVNYGYTF. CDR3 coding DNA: TGCGCCAGCAGCCCCGGGACAGTCAACTATGGCTACACCTTC.

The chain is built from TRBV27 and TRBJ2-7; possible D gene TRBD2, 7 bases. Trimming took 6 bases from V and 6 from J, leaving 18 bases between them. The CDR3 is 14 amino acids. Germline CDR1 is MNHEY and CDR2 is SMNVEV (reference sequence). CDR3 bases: TGTGCCAGCAGACTTTGGGGGGGGCCCGGCGAGCAGTACTTC. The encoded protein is CASRLWGGPGEQYF.

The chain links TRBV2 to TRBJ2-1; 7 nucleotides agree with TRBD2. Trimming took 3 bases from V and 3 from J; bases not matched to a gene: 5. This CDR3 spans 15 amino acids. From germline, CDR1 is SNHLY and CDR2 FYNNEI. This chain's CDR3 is CASSDGRESYNEQFF. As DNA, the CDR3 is TGTGCCAGCAGTGATGGGCGGGAGAGCTACAATGAGCAGTTCTTC.